This T cell receptor (beta chain) was sequenced during a study of shared clonotypes between healthy human individuals. Study results and caveats: When naive CD4 clonotypes were compared across a few donors, about 4.8% were shared. Donor clonotype sharing was expected to depend on sequencing depth.

Turning to this clone: Its specificity is unknown.

This CDR3 has 15 residues. V was shortened by 4 bases and J by 7 bases, with 22 bases between the two germline ends. Germline CDR1 SQVTM, CDR2 ANQGSEA. On sorted subsets, replicate PCRs used 200 to 250 ng DNA, or tens of thousands of T cell genomes. The method was immunoSEQ multiplex PCR; TCRdb's version includes in-frame clones alone and lacks a portion of them. This sample has approximately 1.5 million clones, with 97% to 99% found just once. The chain uses TRBV29-1 and TRBJ1-2, with D possibly matching TRBD1 (6 bases). Material: naive CD4+ T cells sorted from blood. Stated subset: CD45RA+ positively selected. This receptor was obtained from a man in his thirties or forties in good health. CDR3 region: CSVVPRTALFGGYTF. The CDR3 DNA reads TGCAGCGTTGTCCCCAGGACAGCCCTCTTCGGTGGCTACACCTTC.